The 30 T cell receptor beta chains below all came from one sample that was sequenced in a study of T-cell memory formation after mild COVID-19. TCRdb used MiXCR to reprocess the 5' RACE reads, holding one entry per CDR3 protein. Here the sample spans under 450,000 distinct CDR3 sequences, 20% to 25% being singletons. The sequenced sample consisted of PBMCs or a T cell subset sorted from them (not recorded which). Source of these receptors: a man aged 18 to 29 who had mild COVID-19 (a few samples of this study predate the infection). Cell type and time point are not known.

CDR3 in DNA: TGTGCCAGCAGTTTAGGGGTTTGGAACACTGAAGCTTTCTTT. Residues: CASSLGVWNTEAFF. This sequence joins TRBV6-5 and TRBJ1-1; D perhaps matches TRBD1 (5 bases). Germline assignment: CDR1 MNHEY and CDR2 SVGAGI. CDR3 length: 14 residues. Trimming cost V 4 bases and J 1 base, with 10 bases left between them.

The V and J genes are TRBV6-6 and TRBJ1-2; 7 nucleotides agree with TRBD1. Germline V gene data show CDR1 as MNHNY and CDR2 as SVGAGI (reference sequence). V shed 3 bases and J 4 bases; nucleotides not matched to a gene: 11. This CDR3 has 16 amino acids. Written as DNA, the CDR3 is TGTGCCAGCAGTTATCAACCTACCGGGACAGCCTATGGCTACACCTTC. Translating gives CASSYQPTGTAYGYTF.

The table lists this clonotype with a few counts. The gene calls are TRBV20-1 and TRBJ1-4; D might be TRBD1 (6 bases). This CDR3 is built from 13 residues. Trimming removed 0 bases from V and 8 bases from J, with 10 bases in between. The germline V gene has CDR1 DFQATT and CDR2 SNEGSKA (reference sequence). CDR3 bases: TGCAGTGCTAGAGAACAGGGTAACGAAAAACTGTTTTTT. It translates to CSAREQGNEKLFF.

DNA for the CDR3: TGTGCCAGCAGCCAAGATCTTAGCCCAACCTACGAGCAGTACGTC. It yields the protein CASSQDLSPTYEQYV. This chain uses TRBV4-2 with TRBJ2-7; no clear D. Trimming shortened V by 0 bases and J by 2 bases, and 11 bases separated the two germline ends. Germline V lookup: CDR1 LGHNA, CDR2 YNFKEQ. The CDR3 loop spans 15 amino acids.

The J gene is TRBJ2-5, the V gene TRBV27, with D tentatively TRBD2 (5 bases). Trimming took 6 bases from V and 7 from J, leaving 18 bases between them. This CDR3 is built from 14 residues. The germline gives CDR1 MNHEY, CDR2 SMNVEV (reference sequence). In DNA, the CDR3 is TGTGCCAGCAGGGGAGTAGGTGGTGTGAGGACCCAGTACTTC. Its protein product is CASRGVGGVRTQYF.

This clonotype was counted a few times. The chain carries TRBV10-2 and TRBJ1-2; 10 bases fit TRBD1. Germline V gives CDR1 WSHSY, CDR2 SAAADI. V lost 3 bases, J lost 2 bases, and 3 bases stayed unmatched. The CDR3 spans 15 residues. This chain's CDR3 is CASSEPGQGNYGYTF. In DNA form, the CDR3 reads TGCGCCAGCAGTGAACCGGGACAGGGGAACTATGGCTACACCTTC.

This chain joins TRBV7-2 and TRBJ1-4, with 7 bases aligning to TRBD1. V shed 10 bases and J 8 bases; nucleotides not matched to a gene: 10. Per the germline V gene, CDR1 is SGHTA and CDR2 is FQGNSA. This CDR3 region has 13 residues. This CDR3 is CATGGGAGEKLFF. DNA for the CDR3: TGTGCCACTGGAGGGGGCGCTGGCGAAAAACTGTTTTTT.

The CDR3 DNA reads as TGCGCCAGCAGCGTCGGGGGCGCAGACACCGGGGAGCTGTTTTTT. Translation gives CASSVGGADTGELFF. The rearrangement links TRBV5-1 to TRBJ2-2; D may correspond to TRBD1 or TRBD2 (6 bases each). Germline lookup yields CDR1 SGHRS and CDR2 YFSETQ. V lost 4 bases to trimming and J lost 3 bases, with 13 bases between them. This CDR3 region has 15 residues.

CDR3 residues: CAWSPTGGRETQYF. The CDR3 nucleotides read TGTGCCTGGAGCCCAACCGGGGGGAGGGAGACCCAGTACTTC. The genes are TRBV30 and TRBJ2-5, with TRBD2 identical over 7 bases. Trimming took 3 bases from V and 5 from J; bases not matched to a gene: 9. CDR1 is GTSNPN, CDR2 SVGIG, per germline (reference sequence). The CDR3 consists of 14 residues. The full variable domain, its missing parts supplied by reference TRBV30 and TRBJ2-5, is SQTIHQWPATLVQPVGSPLSLECTVEGTSNPNLYWYRQAAGRGLQLLFYSVGIGQISSEVPQNLSASRPQDRQFILSSKKLLLSDSGFYLCAWSPTGGRETQYFGPGTRLLVL.

About this clonotype itself: A read error may account for a junction end that differs from germline. The chain links TRBV7-9 to TRBJ1-2; a possible D gene is TRBD1 (5 bases). Per the germline V gene, CDR1 is SEHNR and CDR2 is FQNEAQ (reference sequence). This CDR3 region has 14 residues. The CDR3 region has the DNA TGTTCCAGCAGCTTGTCCAGGGCGGACTATGGCTACACCTTC. This codes for CSSSLSRADYGYTF.

The chain recombines TRBV3-1 with TRBJ2-3; 7 positions match TRBD2. J lost 1 base, V lost 0 bases, and 4 bases had no gene match. The CDR3 totals 16 residues. Per the germline V gene, CDR1 is LGHDT and CDR2 is YNNKEL (reference sequence). The CDR3 protein is CASSQDRLAGTDTQYF. The CDR3, as DNA: TGTGCCAGCAGCCAAGATAGACTAGCTGGCACAGATACGCAGTATTTT.

This clonotype came up many times. This chain links TRBV28 with TRBJ1-3, with 8 bases matching TRBD1. Losses at the gene ends were 5 bases for V and 4 bases for J; bases not matched to a gene: 16. Germline V gene data show CDR1 as MDHEN and CDR2 as SYDVKM. The CDR3 sequence is 18 residues long. CDR3 DNA: TGTGCCAGCAGTCCGTCGGGGCAGGGGGCGAATATCGGAAACACCATATATTTT. Amino acid sequence: CASSPSGQGANIGNTIYF.

The sample holds a few counts of this clonotype. V usage is TRBV20-1 and J usage is TRBJ2-3; D ambiguous. Germline V gene lookup returns CDR1 DFQATT and CDR2 SNEGSKA (reference sequence). V was clipped by 6 bases and J by 0 bases, with 13 bases between them. The CDR3 loop spans 14 amino acids. The CDR3 sequence: CSAPGVSSTDTQYF. The CDR3, as DNA: TGCAGTGCCCCCGGAGTGTCTAGCACAGATACGCAGTATTTT.

The V call is TRBV15, the J call TRBJ2-1, with D possibly being TRBD1 (6 bases). This CDR3 has 17 residues. CDR1 and CDR2 (germline): LNHNV, YYDKDF (reference sequence). Trimming took off 3 bases at V and 4 bases at J, with 19 bases between the two ends. This chain's CDR3 is CATSSAPGRGLYNEQFF. The CDR3 coding sequence is TGTGCCACCAGCAGTGCCCCGGGCAGGGGATTATACAATGAGCAGTTCTTC.

The gene calls are TRBV6-6 and TRBJ2-2, with TRBD1 matching 7 bases. V lost 7 bases and J lost 4; bases outside the gene matches: 6. Per germline, CDR1 MNHNY and CDR2 SVGAGI (reference sequence). The CDR3 loop spans 14 amino acids. CDR3 in DNA: TGTGCCAGCAATAAGGGGGCGAGCACCGGGGAGCTGTTTTTT. It codes for CASNKGASTGELFF.

The rearrangement links TRBV7-2 to TRBJ2-1, with 15 bases aligning to TRBD2. The V gene's germline CDR1 is SGHTA and CDR2 FQGNSA. The ends lost 4 bases at V and 10 bases at J; junction bases unmatched: 17. CDR3 length equals 19 residues. CDR3 nucleotides: TGTGCCAGCAGCTCCCCCGGGACTAGCGGGGGGCGTAGAACCCGAGAGCAGTTCTTC. Translated: CASSSPGTSGGRRTREQFF.

This clonotype has only a few counts. V and J are TRBV7-2 and TRBJ2-7; D is possibly TRBD1 or TRBD2 (5 bases each). V was clipped by 11 bases and J by 3 bases, with 14 bases between them. This CDR3 has 12 amino acids. Germline assignment: CDR1 SGHTA and CDR2 FQGNSA. The CDR3 DNA sequence: TGTGCCTCAAAGGGACCTGGCTACGAGCAGTACTTC. Its protein is CASKGPGYEQYF.

The gene calls are TRBV12-3 or TRBV12-4 and TRBJ2-1; unclear D gene. V lost 3 bases and J lost 8, with 8 bases in between. The CDR3 runs to 12 residues. CDR3 sequence reads: CASSFLSDEQFF. The CDR3 bases are TGTGCCAGCAGTTTTCTAAGTGATGAGCAGTTCTTC.

V gene TRBV5-6 combines with J gene TRBJ2-7; 9 positions match TRBD1. The CDR3 is 14 amino acids. The germline gives CDR1 SGHDT, CDR2 YYEEEE. After removal of 4 bases from V and 2 bases from J, the junction contained 4 bases not matched to a gene. CDR3 in amino acids: CASSLTGGAYEQYF. CDR3 in DNA: TGTGCCAGCAGCCTTACAGGGGGCGCCTACGAGCAGTACTTC.

This clonotype was detected only a few times. The chain carries TRBV12-3 or TRBV12-4 and TRBJ2-7; 9 nucleotides align to TRBD2. J was trimmed by 0 bases and V by 7 bases; bases with no gene match: 7. The CDR3 length is 15 residues. The CDR3 sequence: CASTPSGEISYEQYF. CDR3 in DNA: TGTGCCAGCACCCCTAGCGGGGAAATCTCCTACGAGCAGTACTTC.

In this sample, this clonotype turned up a few times. The V call is TRBV20-1, the J call TRBJ1-5; 11 bases fit TRBD1. There are 15 residues in the CDR3. Germline lookup yields CDR1 DFQATT and CDR2 SNEGSKA (reference sequence). With 1 base clipped from V and 6 bases from J, the junction kept 5 bases outside the gene matches. As DNA, the CDR3 is TGCAGTGCTAGAGTTGAGGGACAGGGGGTTCAGCCCCAGCATTTT. It translates to CSARVEGQGVQPQHF.

This clonotype was detected many times. The chain employs TRBV19 and TRBJ2-2; D is undetermined. CDR3 length equals 15 residues. From germline, CDR1 is LNHDA and CDR2 SQIVND (reference sequence). Trimming removed 6 bases at V and 4 bases at J, with 15 bases between. CDR3 protein: CASRYRLASTGELFF. The CDR3 DNA sequence: TGTGCCAGTAGATATAGGTTGGCGAGCACCGGGGAGCTGTTTTTT.

This clonotype showed up just a few times. This chain joins TRBV5-1 and TRBJ1-2, with a possible D match to TRBD1 (5 bases). Germline loops: CDR1 SGHRS, CDR2 YFSETQ. The CDR3 is 12 residues long. V was trimmed by 7 bases and J by 8 bases, leaving 15 bases between them. CDR3 sequence reads: CASAGGKGGYTF. The CDR3 bases are TGCGCCAGCGCTGGGGGGAAGGGAGGCTACACCTTC. The full variable domain, rest sourced from reference TRBV5-1 and TRBJ1-2, is KAGVTQTPRYLIKTRGQQVTLSCSPISGHRSVSWYQQTPGQGLQFLFEYFSETQRNKGNFPGRFSGRQFSNSRSEMNVSTLELGDSALYLCASAGGKGGYTFGSGTRLTVV.

In this sample, this clonotype turned up a few times. The V call is TRBV7-2, the J call TRBJ2-3; the D gene could be TRBD1 or TRBD2 (6 bases each). V was cut by 8 bases and J by 10 bases, with 13 bases left in between. The CDR3 totals 11 residues. Looked up from germline, CDR1 is SGHTA and CDR2 is FQGNSA. DNA of the CDR3: TGTGCCAGCCGGGGGCCCTCGGCGCAGTATTTT. Residues: CASRGPSAQYF.

Only a few counts were recorded for this clonotype. The rearrangement joins TRBV20-1 to TRBJ1-3; D remains unclear. V lost 7 bases and J 5 bases, leaving 15 bases between the germline ends. Per germline, CDR1 DFQATT and CDR2 SNEGSKA (reference sequence). The CDR3 loop spans 13 amino acids. This chain's CDR3 is CSVTVPARNTIYF. The CDR3 region has the DNA TGCAGTGTTACCGTCCCCGCAAGAAACACCATATATTTT.

The gene calls are TRBV11-2 and TRBJ2-7; D tentatively reads TRBD1 or TRBD2 (5 bases each). The CDR3 sequence is 15 residues long. Germline V gene lookup returns CDR1 SGHAT and CDR2 FQNNGV. With 5 bases removed from V and 1 base from J, the gap between germline ends came to 15 bases. CDR3 in DNA: TGTGCCAGCAGCCGCGTGGGTGGGGGTTCCTACGAGCAGTACTTC. Protein: CASSRVGGGSYEQYF.

This clonotype was found a few times. The J gene is TRBJ2-1, the V gene TRBV5-1, with 7 bases aligning to TRBD1. V lost 7 bases and J lost 9; bases outside the gene matches: 16. Looked up from germline, CDR1 is SGHRS and CDR2 is YFSETQ. The CDR3 covers 15 residues. The CDR3 region has the DNA TGCGCCAGCCACATCGAACAGGGGCCGAGGGGTGAGCAGTTCTTC. It encodes CASHIEQGPRGEQFF.

The chain employs TRBV7-9 and TRBJ1-1; D call uncertain. Per the germline V gene, CDR1 is SEHNR and CDR2 is FQNEAQ (reference sequence). The CDR3 consists of 13 residues. Trimming took off 8 bases at V and 8 bases at J, with 18 bases between the two ends. The chain's CDR3 is CASSRPPVEEAFF. CDR3 in DNA: TGTGCCAGCTCACGCCCCCCAGTGGAGGAAGCTTTCTTT.

This clonotype was counted a few times. The chain combines TRBV20-1 with TRBJ2-3; D not certain. Germline V CDR1 and CDR2: DFQATT, SNEGSKA (reference sequence). V lost 2 bases and J 6 bases, leaving 12 bases between the germline ends. The CDR3 is 13 amino acids. CDR3 in amino acids: CSARSALVDTQYF. CDR3 sequence (DNA): TGCAGTGCTAGAAGCGCCCTTGTTGATACGCAGTATTTT.

The V gene is TRBV10-3, the J gene TRBJ2-7; TRBD2 is a possible D gene (5 bases). This CDR3 spans 12 amino acids. Trimming cost V 6 bases and J 4 bases, with 10 bases left between them. Germline CDR1 ENHRY, CDR2 SYGVKD. The CDR3 nucleotides are TGTGCCATCAGCCCATCGGGGTACGAGCAGTACTTC. Protein: CAISPSGYEQYF.